Below are 20 T cell receptor beta chains sequenced from a single sample in a study of blood T cells in healthy people across ages. The authors ran a second PCR of roughly 6 to 11 cycles using a sample-barcoded 5' primer and a J-beta primer mix. TCRdb re-called the 5' RACE reads through MiXCR, storing one row per CDR3 protein. The sample yields hundreds of thousands of distinct CDR3 sequences, roughly 50% seen once. Sequencing used blood. The source of these receptors is a man in his forties or fifties in good health.

This clonotype has at least ten counts. The J gene is TRBJ2-3, the V gene TRBV9, with D possibly being TRBD2 (5 bases). V was pared by 0 bases and J by 4 bases, with 15 bases between. This CDR3 is 16 amino acids long. In germline, CDR1 is SGDLS, CDR2 YYNGEE. The CDR3 spells CASSVEGSVFSDTQYF. CDR3 in DNA: TGTGCCAGCAGCGTAGAAGGGAGTGTATTTTCAGATACGCAGTATTTT.

This sequence joins TRBV6-5 and TRBJ2-3; the match to TRBD2 covers 9 bases. Germline values: CDR1 MNHEY, CDR2 SVGAGI. CDR3 length: 15 residues. J gave up 2 bases and V 10 bases, and 10 bases lay outside the gene matches. CDR3 sequence reads: CATGLLAGPTDTQYF. The CDR3 DNA sequence: TGTGCCACGGGGTTGCTAGCGGGGCCCACAGATACGCAGTATTTT.

This clonotype has more than one count but fewer than ten. The chain has TRBV20-1 and TRBJ2-5; D gene ambiguous. This CDR3 is 16 amino acids long. The germline gives CDR1 DFQATT, CDR2 SNEGSKA (reference sequence). The V and J ends lost 4 bases and 3 bases respectively, with 21 bases between them. The CDR3 is CSATPGVTLVEETQYF. CDR3 bases: TGCAGTGCTACCCCTGGAGTCACCCTGGTCGAAGAGACCCAGTACTTC.

The gene calls are TRBV12-3 or TRBV12-4 and TRBJ2-3; TRBD2 matches at 8 bases. This CDR3 has 14 amino acids. After removal of 6 bases from V and 10 bases from J, the junction contained 12 bases not matched to a gene. CDR3 region: CASSPGLGQRPQYF. CDR3 DNA: TGTGCCAGCAGCCCGGGACTAGGCCAACGGCCGCAGTATTTT.

The genes are TRBV28 and TRBJ2-2; no definite D call. The CDR3 has 12 amino acids. V was trimmed by 6 bases and J by 7 bases, leaving 9 bases between them. The germline V gene encodes CDR1 MDHEN and CDR2 SYDVKM. The CDR3 DNA is TGTGCCAGCAGAAGGGCAAGCGGGGAGCTGTTTTTT. Translating gives CASRRASGELFF.

This sequence joins TRBV20-1 and TRBJ2-5; TRBD2 matches 11 bases. The germline gives CDR1 DFQATT, CDR2 SNEGSKA (reference sequence). V shed 6 bases and J 5 bases; nucleotides not matched to a gene: 17. This CDR3 has 17 residues. CDR3 DNA: TGCAGTGCACAGGCGGCTAGCGGGGGGAGAAGAGCGGAGACCCAGTACTTC. The encoded protein is CSAQAASGGRRAETQYF.

A note on this clonotype: Germline is not matched at one junction end, which may reflect a read error. The J gene is TRBJ2-4, the V gene TRBV7-2; TRBD1 agrees at 7 bases. Germline CDR1 reads SGHTA; CDR2 reads FQGNSA. The CDR3 runs 15 residues. The CDR3 nucleotides read TGTGTCAGCAGCTTAGATTCACAGGGGATAAGGGAGCAGTACTTC. It yields the protein CVSSLDSQGIREQYF.

This clonotype was recorded once. The rearrangement uses TRBV12-3 or TRBV12-4 and TRBJ2-5; 8 bases match TRBD1. The CDR3 is made up of 15 amino acids. The junction had 7 bases not matched to a gene; V was cut back by 6 bases and J by 1 base. CDR3 residues: CASSPQGAFQETQYF. CDR3 coding DNA: TGTGCCAGCAGCCCTCAGGGGGCTTTCCAAGAGACCCAGTACTTC.

The chain uses TRBV2 and TRBJ2-7; 10 bases map to TRBD1. Unmatched junction bases numbered 13, after V lost 10 bases and J lost 7 bases. CDR3 length equals 14 residues. CDR1 is SNHLY, CDR2 FYNNEI, per germline. CDR3 nucleotides: TGTGCCACCATACACGGGACAGGGGACGATGAGCAGTACTTC. Translation gives CATIHGTGDDEQYF.

The chain couples TRBV10-3 to TRBJ2-1, with a weak D call TRBD2 (5 bases). The J call may not be correct, given that the DNA end is closer to TRBJ2-7. This CDR3 is built from 16 residues. Germline assignment: CDR1 ENHRY and CDR2 SYGVKD. CDR3 sequence (DNA): TGTGCCATCAGTGAGATAAGGGCGGGCGCCTACAATGAGCAGTACTTC. It specifies CAISEIRAGAYNEQYF.

The chain carries TRBV29-1 and TRBJ2-7, with 7 bases matching TRBD1. Trimming removed 5 bases from V and 3 bases from J; junction bases left unmatched: 4. The CDR3 length is 12 residues. Germline V CDR1 and CDR2: SQVTM, ANQGSEA. The CDR3 loop reads CSVRDSLYEQYF. In DNA, the CDR3 is TGCAGCGTTAGGGACAGCCTCTACGAGCAGTACTTC.

This chain links TRBV20-1 with TRBJ1-6; possible D gene TRBD1, 6 bases. The CDR3 sequence is 14 residues long. Germline values: CDR1 DFQATT, CDR2 SNEGSKA (reference sequence). V was pared by 6 bases and J by 11 bases, with 20 bases between. CDR3 DNA: TGCAGTGCGGTATATCCAGGGGAAGGGACACCCCTCCACTTT. As protein: CSAVYPGEGTPLHF.

The CDR3 bases are TGTGCCAGCAGTCGCGACAGGGTGAATACCGGGGAGCTGTTTTTT. This gives the protein CASSRDRVNTGELFF. The chain combines TRBV28 with TRBJ2-2; 7 nucleotides line up with TRBD1. The V gene end was trimmed by 5 bases and the J gene end by 5 bases; junction bases not matched to a gene: 8. The CDR3 extends over 15 amino acids. Germline-derived CDR1 and CDR2 are MDHEN and SYDVKM.

CDR3 loop: CASSSNSNLNSPLHF. DNA for the CDR3: TGTGCCAGCAGCTCTAATAGTAACCTAAATTCACCCCTCCACTTT. The rearrangement links TRBV7-2 to TRBJ1-6; D is unclear. Per germline, CDR1 SGHTA and CDR2 FQGNSA. The CDR3 runs 15 residues. V lost 4 bases, J lost 7 bases, and 14 bases lay in between.

This sequence joins TRBV6-6 and TRBJ2-5; 7 bases map to TRBD1. This CDR3 spans 14 amino acids. Germline loops: CDR1 MNHNY, CDR2 SVGAGI (reference sequence). V dropped 6 bases and J dropped 1; count of bases not matched to a gene: 5. The CDR3 region has the DNA TGTGCCAGCAGGTCGTCAGGGGGCCAAGAGACCCAGTACTTC. Its protein product is CASRSSGGQETQYF.

The chain is built from TRBV20-1 and TRBJ2-3; 9 bases are shared with TRBD2. Germline trimming cut 0 bases from V and 6 bases from J; bases unmatched to any gene: 4. The CDR3 loop spans 14 amino acids. Looked up from germline, CDR1 is DFQATT and CDR2 is SNEGSKA (reference sequence). CDR3 nucleotide sequence: TGCAGTGCTAGAGATAGCGGGAGTACGGATACGCAGTATTTT. Its protein product is CSARDSGSTDTQYF.

The rearrangement uses TRBV2 and TRBJ1-2; 7 positions agree with TRBD1. V shed 7 bases and J 1 base; nucleotides not matched to a gene: 12. Germline CDR1 and CDR2: SNHLY and FYNNEI. The CDR3 is 16 amino acids. CDR3 nucleotide sequence: TGTGCCAGCAATCGTCGGACAGGTTTATTTAACTATGGCTACACCTTC. Protein product: CASNRRTGLFNYGYTF.

V and J are TRBV10-3 and TRBJ2-1; TRBD1 or TRBD2 may be the D gene (5 bases each). CDR1 ENHRY and CDR2 SYGVKD come from the germline V gene. The V gene lost 2 bases and the J gene lost 9 bases, with 20 bases spanning the gap. This CDR3 spans 16 amino acids. CDR3 residues: CAISEGDPPSGIEQFF. The CDR3 DNA reads TGTGCCATCAGTGAGGGGGACCCGCCCTCGGGAATTGAGCAGTTCTTC.

A few counts support this clonotype. A clone one base away is much larger, so this may be a read error. The chain combines TRBV9 with TRBJ2-1; TRBD2 matches 9 bases. Gene TRBJ2-7 matches the end of the DNA better, so the J call may be wrong. Germline V gene lookup returns CDR1 SGDLS and CDR2 YYNGEE. The CDR3 spans 14 residues. The CDR3 region has the DNA TGTGCCAGCAGCATGGGACTAGCAGACAATGAGCAGTACTTC. This gives the protein CASSMGLADNEQYF.

The chain links TRBV12-3 or TRBV12-4 to TRBJ2-7; 9 bases align to TRBD2. The junction had 7 bases not matched to a gene; V was cut back by 3 bases and J by 7 bases. The CDR3 is made up of 14 amino acids. The CDR3 region is CASSFSGRIDEQYF. CDR3 DNA sequence: TGTGCCAGCAGTTTTAGCGGGAGAATTGATGAGCAGTACTTC.